Here is one T cell receptor beta chain with its context. The antigen remains unidentified. TCR sequencing used cDNA made by reverse transcription of extracted RNA. Sequenced by immunoSEQ multiplex PCR; TCRdb stores in-frame clones only, minus some. The data hold about 120,000 clones, with roughly 58% observed a single time. The treatment here: oral pan-JAK inhibitor, 5-10 mg twice daily. Researchers took lesional scalp punch biopsies and peripheral blood from people who were alopecia areata patients. These data come from a study of CD8+ T cells in alopecia areata. Whole-study findings and limits: On tofacitinib, scalp and blood still held many of the expanded lesional clones. Whether baseline CD8+ expansion is linked to response remains uncertain, given a single nonresponder. Mice showed clearer TCR sharing than patients did, a gap that was possibly HLA-related.

The V and J ends lost 0 bases and 2 bases, in that order; junction bases with no gene match: 13. The CDR3 length is 19 residues. CDR1 and CDR2 (germline): SQVTM, ANQGSEA. Here the sequenced sample was CD8+ T cells sorted from blood, taken at week 4, from a patient treated with tofacitinib. This TCR came from a human donor with alopecia areata. This sequence joins TRBV29-1 and TRBJ2-1; 10 bases match TRBD1. CDR3 amino acids: CSVEDLKGTGVNPYNEQFF. The DNA for the CDR3 is TGCAGCGTTGAAGATCTTAAAGGGACAGGGGTAAATCCCTACAATGAGCAGTTCTTC.